These 29 T cell receptor beta chains originate from one sample sequenced in a study of blood T cell repertoires in COVID-19. The assay was immunoSEQ multiplex PCR, and TCRdb's table has in-frame clones only and misses some. The sample consists of tens of thousands of clones, roughly nine tenths of them appearing once. Material for sequencing was peripheral blood. These receptors all come from a human donor in a cohort sampled during active COVID-19.

The V and J genes are TRBV2 and TRBJ2-3, with TRBD1 as a possible D gene (7 bases). This CDR3 comprises 16 residues. Trimming removed 4 bases from V and 2 bases from J, with 16 bases in between. CDR1 is SNHLY, CDR2 FYNNEI, per germline. The CDR3 DNA follows: TGTGCCAGCAGTGCCCGGCGGGGACAGATCACAGATACGCAGTATTTT. It yields the protein CASSARRGQITDTQYF.

The CDR3 bases are TGTGCCAGCAGCTTGGGGGGCAGTGAGGAGACCCAGTACTTC. Protein product: CASSLGGSEETQYF. The rearrangement links TRBV5-4 to TRBJ2-5, with D perhaps TRBD1 (5 bases). CDR3 length: 14 amino acids. V lost 0 bases to trimming and J lost 5 bases, with 11 bases between them. Germline V gives CDR1 SGHNT, CDR2 YYREEE (reference sequence).

The chain recombines TRBV5-8 with TRBJ2-5, with a tentative D call TRBD2 (6 bases). This CDR3 comprises 12 residues. Germline V gene lookup returns CDR1 SGHTS and CDR2 YDEGEE. Between the trimmed V and J ends, which lost 6 bases and 3 bases, there was a span of 9 bases. The chain's CDR3 is CASTRGKETQYF. The DNA for the CDR3 is TGTGCCAGCACCCGGGGGAAAGAGACCCAGTACTTC. The full variable domain, in which reference TRBV5-8 and TRBJ2-5 provide the parts outside the CDR3, is EAGVTQSPTHLIKTRGQQATLRCSPISGHTSVYWYQQALGLGLQFLLWYDEGEERNRGNFPPRFSGRQFPNYSSELNVNALELEDSALYLCASTRGKETQYFGPGTRLLVL.

The J gene is TRBJ2-1, the V gene TRBV12-3 or TRBV12-4; TRBD1 matches 8 bases. This CDR3 is 13 amino acids long. The V segment lost 6 bases and the J segment 7 bases; nucleotides outside the gene matches: 5. The CDR3, as DNA: TGTGCCAGCAGCTTGGACAGGGTGAATGAGCAGTTCTTC. Residues: CASSLDRVNEQFF.

J is TRBJ1-5 and V is TRBV6-6; D might be TRBD1 (6 bases). CDR1 and CDR2 from the germline V gene are MNHNY and SVGAGI (reference sequence). The CDR3 runs 14 residues. Trimming shortened V by 8 bases and J by 0 bases, and 11 bases separated the two germline ends. The chain's CDR3 is CASWGPDSNQPQHF. The CDR3, as DNA: TGTGCCAGCTGGGGGCCGGATAGCAATCAGCCCCAGCATTTT.

The chain combines TRBV6-2 or TRBV6-3 with TRBJ2-2; D perhaps matches TRBD2 (6 bases). The length of the CDR3 is 16 residues. Germline CDR1 and CDR2: MNHEY and SVGEGT. V was clipped by 6 bases and J by 3 bases, with 17 bases between them. Here the CDR3 DNA reads TGTGCCAGCAGGCCTCCGGGACTCTTTTACACCGGGGAGCTGTTTTTT. As protein: CASRPPGLFYTGELFF.

This chain joins TRBV19 and TRBJ2-7; possibly TRBD1 for D (5 bases). CDR1 and CDR2 (germline): LNHDA, SQIVND (reference sequence). CDR3 length: 16 residues. With 0 bases removed from V and 3 bases from J, the gap between germline ends came to 15 bases. The CDR3 region is CASSIDPGRGDYEQYF. In nucleotides, the CDR3 is TGTGCCAGTAGTATAGATCCCGGTAGGGGCGACTACGAGCAGTACTTC.

The V call is TRBV7-9, the J call TRBJ1-1, with D possibly matching TRBD1 (5 bases). V gave up 5 bases and J gave up 1 base, with 11 bases separating them. The germline CDR1 and CDR2 sequences are SEHNR and FQNEAQ (reference sequence). CDR3 length equals 14 residues. CDR3 protein: CASSQTVPNTEAFF. The CDR3 coding sequence is TGTGCCAGCAGCCAGACAGTCCCGAACACTGAAGCTTTCTTT.

A word on this clone: An end of the junction differs from the germline gene, which may be a read error. The chain is built from TRBV27 and TRBJ2-1; D may be TRBD1 (5 bases). CDR1 is MNHEY and CDR2 is SMNVEV in the germline V gene (reference sequence). This CDR3 region has 16 residues. The CDR3 spells CASSLYQGISNNEQFF. CDR3 in DNA: TGTGCCAGCAGTTTATACCAGGGAATCTCCAACAATGAGCAGTTCTTC.

This clone appeared once. This chain uses TRBV20-1 with TRBJ1-1; D call uncertain. Per germline, CDR1 DFQATT and CDR2 SNEGSKA (reference sequence). This CDR3 has 11 residues. Trimming shortened V by 7 bases and J by 3 bases, and 9 bases separated the two germline ends. CDR3 DNA sequence: TGCAGTGTTAGGAGGTACACTGAAGCTTTCTTT. The encoded protein is CSVRRYTEAFF.

The genes are TRBV9 and TRBJ2-6; 8 bases line up with TRBD1. This CDR3 has 17 residues. The ends lost 5 bases at V and 1 base at J; junction bases unmatched: 8. CDR1 is SGDLS and CDR2 is YYNGEE in the germline V gene. CDR3 amino acids: CASRGTGGISGANVLTF. The CDR3 nucleotides read TGTGCCAGCAGAGGGACAGGAGGAATTTCTGGGGCCAACGTCCTGACTTTC.

This clone showed up just once. This rearrangement joins TRBV7-6 to TRBJ2-1, with 9 bases fitting TRBD1. This CDR3 has 16 amino acids. In germline, CDR1 is SGHVS, CDR2 FNYEAQ. Trimming removed 5 bases from V and 7 bases from J; junction bases left unmatched: 12. CDR3 sequence (DNA): TGTGCCAGCAGCGGGGAGGGCGGACAGGGGAGGAATGAGCAGTTCTTC. Amino acid sequence: CASSGEGGQGRNEQFF.

CDR3 nucleotide sequence: TGTGCCTGGAGTGTACGGACAGGGGCCACAGATACGCAGTATTTT. Amino acids: CAWSVRTGATDTQYF. The chain employs TRBV30 and TRBJ2-3; 9 positions agree with TRBD1. Per germline, CDR1 GTSNPN and CDR2 SVGIG (reference sequence). The CDR3 is 15 residues long. V shed 0 bases, J shed 2 bases, and the junction held 3 bases outside the gene matches.

The chain has TRBV7-8 and TRBJ2-1; 9 positions match TRBD2. This CDR3 comprises 14 residues. Germline V gives CDR1 SGHVS, CDR2 FQNEAQ. With V trimmed by 7 bases and J by 6 bases, 7 bases remained unmatched. CDR3 DNA sequence: TGTGCCAGCACCGAAGGACTAGCGAGCAATGAGCAGTTCTTC. Its protein is CASTEGLASNEQFF.

The chain carries TRBV4-1 and TRBJ2-2; the D is unclear. V was shortened by 0 bases and J by 3 bases, with 5 bases between the two germline ends. Looked up from germline, CDR1 is MGHRA and CDR2 is YSYEKL. This CDR3 spans 14 amino acids. CDR3 coding DNA: TGCGCCAGCAGCCAAGACTTCTACACCGGGGAGCTGTTTTTT. Its translation: CASSQDFYTGELFF.

The chain combines TRBV27 with TRBJ2-2; 7 nucleotides line up with TRBD1. Germline CDR1 and CDR2: MNHEY and SMNVEV (reference sequence). J was trimmed by 0 bases and V by 6 bases; bases with no gene match: 7. The CDR3 runs 16 residues. CDR3 sequence reads: CASRTRDSSNTGELFF. The CDR3 DNA is TGTGCCAGCAGAACCAGGGACAGTTCGAACACCGGGGAGCTGTTTTTT.

This sequence joins TRBV19 and TRBJ2-5; 8 nucleotides match TRBD2. Germline V gene lookup returns CDR1 LNHDA and CDR2 SQIVND (reference sequence). Trimming removed 5 bases from V and 3 bases from J; junction bases left unmatched: 8. This CDR3 has 15 amino acids. The CDR3 bases are TGTGCCAGTAGTGGGATAGCGGGGAGGGAAGAGACCCAGTACTTC. Translating it yields CASSGIAGREETQYF.

The rearrangement links TRBV2 to TRBJ1-4; D is uncertain. Germline CDR1 SNHLY, CDR2 FYNNEI. The V end lost 4 bases, the J end lost 0 bases, and 6 bases lay between the germline ends. The CDR3 is made up of 14 amino acids. CDR3 protein: CASSAGTTNEKLFF. DNA for the CDR3: TGTGCCAGCAGTGCCGGGACAACTAATGAAAAACTGTTTTTT.

The rearrangement uses TRBV2 and TRBJ1-5, with 7 nucleotides matching TRBD1. CDR1 SNHLY and CDR2 FYNNEI come from the germline V gene. V shed 4 bases and J 0 bases; nucleotides not matched to a gene: 6. CDR3 length: 16 residues. The DNA of the CDR3 is TGTGCCAGCAGTGTGGGGACAGTTTATAGCAATCAGCCCCAGCATTTT. Its translation: CASSVGTVYSNQPQHF.

The V call is TRBV4-3, the J call TRBJ2-1; 13 positions match TRBD2. With 3 bases clipped from V and 1 base from J, the junction kept 3 bases outside the gene matches. The CDR3 totals 17 residues. Germline V gives CDR1 LGHNA, CDR2 YSLEER. The CDR3 sequence is CASSQMGLAGSYNEQFF. The CDR3 DNA is TGCGCCAGCAGCCAGATGGGACTAGCGGGGTCCTACAATGAGCAGTTCTTC.

There are a few counts of this clone. The rearrangement uses TRBV19 and TRBJ2-7; 8 bases align to TRBD1. Germline-derived CDR1 and CDR2 are LNHDA and SQIVND (reference sequence). Trimming removed 3 bases from V and 3 bases from J; junction bases left unmatched: 4. This CDR3 is 14 amino acids long. In nucleotides, the CDR3 is TGTGCCAGTAGTATTGGGACAGGACACTACGAGCAGTACTTC. Protein product: CASSIGTGHYEQYF. Based on the CDR3 plus reference TRBV19 and TRBJ2-7, the full variable domain is DGGITQSPKYLFRKEGQNVTLSCEQNLNHDAMYWYRQDPGQGLRLIYYSQIVNDFQKGDIAEGYSVSREKKESFPLTVTSAQKNPTAFYLCASSIGTGHYEQYFGPGTRLTVT.

V is TRBV18 and J is TRBJ2-1; D not resolved. The CDR3 spans 14 residues. Trimming took 8 bases from V and 4 from J, leaving 15 bases between them. Germline CDR1 is KGHSH and CDR2 is LQKENI. CDR3 DNA sequence: TGTGCCAGCGCCCTATCCTTGCGGTACAATGAGCAGTTCTTC. It translates to CASALSLRYNEQFF.

The chain uses TRBV7-3 and TRBJ2-4; unclear D gene. Per the germline V gene, CDR1 is SGHTA and CDR2 is FQGTGA. V was clipped by 5 bases and J by 6 bases, with 11 bases between them. CDR3 size: 13 residues. CDR3 amino acids: CASSVERGNIQYF. CDR3 DNA sequence: TGTGCCAGCAGCGTAGAGCGTGGAAACATTCAGTACTTC.

The chain joins TRBV4-1 to TRBJ1-2; 7 bases map to TRBD1. With V trimmed by 4 bases and J by 1 base, 9 bases remained unmatched. Germline lookup yields CDR1 MGHRA and CDR2 YSYEKL. The CDR3 has 16 amino acids. DNA for the CDR3: TGCGCCAGCAGCCTCGAAGGGACAGCTAATAACTATGGCTACACCTTC. It specifies CASSLEGTANNYGYTF.

The V call is TRBV4-2, the J call TRBJ1-1, with D possibly being TRBD1 (5 bases). This CDR3 region has 16 residues. Per the germline V gene, CDR1 is LGHNA and CDR2 is YNFKEQ. Trimming pared 1 base from V and 5 bases from J, leaving 17 bases between. In DNA form, the CDR3 reads TGTGCCAGCAGCCAAGGCTCCAGGGTAATGGGAACTGAAGCTTTCTTT. It specifies CASSQGSRVMGTEAFF.

The V call is TRBV6-5, the J call TRBJ2-3; 8 bases match TRBD1. Germline V lookup: CDR1 MNHEY, CDR2 SVGAGI. The ends lost 2 bases at V and 2 bases at J; junction bases unmatched: 3. The CDR3 consists of 15 residues. The CDR3 bases are TGTGCCAGCAGTTACGGACAGGGAAACACAGATACGCAGTATTTT. This translates into CASSYGQGNTDTQYF.

This chain connects TRBV19 to TRBJ2-7; 9 positions match TRBD2. After removal of 3 bases from V and 3 bases from J, the junction contained 0 bases not matched to a gene. Germline-derived CDR1 and CDR2 are LNHDA and SQIVND (reference sequence). This CDR3 has 13 amino acids. CDR3: CASSMTSGYEQYF. Written as DNA, the CDR3 is TGTGCCAGTAGTATGACTAGCGGCTACGAGCAGTACTTC.

This clone was picked up one time. The J gene is TRBJ2-7, the V gene TRBV12-2; the table's D call of TRBD1 was not tested on the DNA. TRBV12-2 is deemed a pseudogene. The CDR3 sequence is 16 residues long. In nucleotides, the CDR3 is TGTGCAAGTCGCCCCGATGGGGCTATCCTTCCCTTGGGGCAGTACTTC. Its protein is CASRPDGAILPLGQYF.

This clone came up a few times. This chain links TRBV4-3 with TRBJ1-5, with D unclear. Germline CDR1 reads LGHNA; CDR2 reads YSLEER. V lost 0 bases and J 2 bases, leaving 8 bases between the germline ends. This CDR3 is 15 amino acids long. In DNA form, the CDR3 reads TGCGCCAGCAGCCAAGATAGATTCGGCAATCAGCCCCAGCATTTT. Encoded protein: CASSQDRFGNQPQHF.